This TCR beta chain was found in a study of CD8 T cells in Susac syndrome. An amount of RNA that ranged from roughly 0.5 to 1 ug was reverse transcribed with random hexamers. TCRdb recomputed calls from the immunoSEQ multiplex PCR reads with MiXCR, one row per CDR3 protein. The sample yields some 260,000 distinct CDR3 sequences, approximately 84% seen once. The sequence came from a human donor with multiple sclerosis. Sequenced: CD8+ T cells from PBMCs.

The DNA for the CDR3 is TGTGCCAGCAGCTCGCGGACAGGGGGCGGAGAGCAGTTCTTC. Protein: CASSSRTGGGEQFF. This chain uses TRBV7-8 with TRBJ2-1; 11 bases are shared with TRBD1. Trimming cost V 4 bases and J 10 bases; bases outside gene matches: 6. Germline-derived CDR1 and CDR2 are SGHVS and FQNEAQ. There are 14 residues in the CDR3.